The TCR beta chain described here comes from a study of T cell responses to AZD1222 COVID-19 vaccine. Generated by immunoSEQ multiplex PCR, the TCRdb table keeps only in-frame clones and is missing some. There are more than 95,000 clones in the sample; roughly 91% occur only once, and 7.1% lies in the top ten. The trim removed 0 bases at V and 4 bases at J, leaving 7 bases unmatched. Germline lookup yields CDR1 SGHNT and CDR2 YENEEA. CDR3 length: 16 amino acids. This clonotype was sampled from an adult who received the AZD1222 COVID-19 vaccine. The V gene is TRBV11-3, the J gene TRBJ1-2, with 8 bases lining up with TRBD1. The specimen comprised peripheral blood, sampled 28 days after the second AZD1222 dose. CDR3 protein: CASSLDGQGYGYGYTF. In DNA, the CDR3 is TGTGCCAGCAGCTTAGACGGACAGGGTTATGGCTATGGCTACACCTTC.